Presented here are 30 T cell receptor beta chains from one specimen sequenced in a study of molecular identifiers for immune sequencing clone quantification. TCRdb used MiXCR to reprocess the PCR reads, holding one entry per CDR3 protein. The data hold some 91,000 distinct CDR3 sequences, with around 24% observed a single time. Sequencing was performed on naive CD8+ T cells from blood, with Jurkat cell RNA spiked in. Subset defined: FACS-sorted CD8+CD4-CCR7+CD45RA+ naive T cells. These receptors all stem from a human donor in good health. Some libraries in this study had Jurkat cell RNA spiked in.

The table lists this clonotype with many counts. The V and J genes are TRBV4-3 and TRBJ2-3, with a weak D call TRBD2 (5 bases). The CDR3 is made up of 15 amino acids. The germline V and J ends were trimmed by 1 base and 6 bases, with 14 bases remaining between them. Germline CDR1 LGHNA, CDR2 YSLEER. CDR3 sequence: CASSQGGRVEDTQYF. The CDR3 coding sequence is TGCGCCAGCAGCCAAGGAGGGCGGGTAGAGGATACGCAGTATTTT.

This clonotype came up many times. The chain carries TRBV7-9 and TRBJ1-1, with 9 bases fitting TRBD1. The germline gives CDR1 SEHNR, CDR2 FQNEAQ (reference sequence). The CDR3 spans 16 residues. Unmatched junction bases numbered 7, after V lost 5 bases and J lost 0 bases. The CDR3 protein is CASSLGTGLMNTEAFF. The CDR3 DNA sequence: TGTGCCAGCAGCCTCGGGACAGGGCTCATGAACACTGAAGCTTTCTTT.

There are many counts of this clonotype. The chain has TRBV20-1 and TRBJ2-3; 8 bases fit TRBD2. From germline, CDR1 is DFQATT and CDR2 SNEGSKA (reference sequence). The V gene end was trimmed by 6 bases and the J gene end by 1 base; junction bases not matched to a gene: 9. The CDR3 sequence is 15 residues long. The CDR3 reads CSALLRGGGTDTQYF. The CDR3 DNA is TGCAGTGCCCTCCTTCGGGGGGGGGGCACAGATACGCAGTATTTT.

Comment on this clonotype: A much larger clone sits a single nucleotide away, making a read error possible. The chain couples TRBV7-8 to TRBJ2-5; weak D call: TRBD2 (7 bases). The CDR3 is 14 residues long. Germline V gives CDR1 SGHVS, CDR2 FQNEAQ. As DNA, the CDR3 is TGTGCCAGCAGCTCTCCGGGGGGCCAAGAGACCCAGTGCTTC. This codes for CASSSPGGQETQCF.

This clonotype was detected ten times or more. The chain carries TRBV9 and TRBJ2-5, with D perhaps being TRBD1 or TRBD2 (5 bases each). Germline V gene data show CDR1 as SGDLS and CDR2 as YYNGEE. V lost 3 bases to trimming and J lost 0 bases, with 9 bases between them. This CDR3 has 14 residues. The CDR3 DNA reads as TGTGCCAGCAGCGGGACGGGACACCAAGAGACCCAGTACTTC. Residues: CASSGTGHQETQYF.

Regarding this clonotype: A read error may explain this, as a much larger clone is one base away. V gene TRBV30 combines with J gene TRBJ2-1, with D perhaps matching TRBD2 (5 bases). Germline V lookup: CDR1 GTSNPN, CDR2 SVGIG (reference sequence). CDR3 length equals 13 residues. The CDR3 nucleotides read TGTGCCTGGGGTGTGGAGGCGTTTAGTGAGCAGTTCTTC. Amino acids: CAWGVEAFSEQFF.

This clonotype has a single count. Just one base apart from a much larger clone, this may be a read error. This rearrangement joins TRBV7-9 to TRBJ2-1; 7 bases fit TRBD1. V lost 1 base and J lost 2; bases outside the gene matches: 2. This CDR3 region has 15 residues. Germline assignment: CDR1 SEHNR and CDR2 FQNEAQ (reference sequence). This CDR3 is CASSLGDSPYNEQFF. DNA of the CDR3: TGTGCCAGCAGCTTAGGGGACAGCCCCTACAATGAGCAGTTCTTC.

A remark on this clonotype: At one of its ends the junction is not consistent with the germline gene, which may arise from a read error. J is TRBJ2-3 and V is TRBV24-1; perhaps TRBD1 as D (5 bases). This CDR3 is 13 amino acids long. Germline V gene sequence: CDR1 KGHDR, CDR2 SFDVKD. The CDR3 protein is CATSQGSTDTRYF. Written as DNA, the CDR3 is TGTGCCACCAGTCAGGGATCCACAGATACGCGGTATTTT.

This clonotype was observed a few times. A much more abundant neighbour one base away suggests this may be a read error. The rearrangement uses TRBV7-2 and TRBJ2-5, with 9 bases aligning to TRBD2. The CDR3 is 16 amino acids. CDR1 and CDR2 (germline): SGHTA, FQGNSA. V trimming: 5 bases; J trimming: 5 bases; junction bases outside the gene matches: 12. CDR3: CASSRRLAETKETQYF. In DNA, the CDR3 is TGTGCCAGCAGCCGTAGACTAGCGGAGACCAAGGAGACCCAGTACTTC.

This sequence joins TRBV27 and TRBJ2-7; D gene unclear. With 0 bases removed from V and 3 bases from J, the gap between germline ends came to 6 bases. CDR3 length: 13 amino acids. The germline gives CDR1 MNHEY, CDR2 SMNVEV (reference sequence). The CDR3 nucleotides read TGTGCCAGCAGTTTATCCCTTTTCTACGAGCAGTACTTC. It encodes CASSLSLFYEQYF.

This clonotype was observed many times. V gene TRBV5-4 combines with J gene TRBJ2-3, with a tentative D call TRBD2 (6 bases). Germline CDR1 and CDR2: SGHNT and YYREEE (reference sequence). The V and J ends lost 2 bases and 2 bases respectively, with 12 bases between them. The CDR3 runs 15 residues. CDR3 loop: CASSLEGRLTDTQYF. The CDR3 nucleotides read TGTGCCAGCAGCTTAGAGGGGAGGCTCACAGATACGCAGTATTTT.

In its sample, this clonotype was seen many times. V and J are TRBV13 and TRBJ2-3, with 8 positions matching TRBD2. Germline CDR1 PRHDT, CDR2 FYEKMQ (reference sequence). The CDR3 sequence is 15 residues long. The ends lost 2 bases at V and 2 bases at J; junction bases unmatched: 3. CDR3 residues: CASSLWREATDTQYF. CDR3 nucleotide sequence: TGTGCCAGCAGCTTATGGCGGGAGGCCACAGATACGCAGTATTTT.

Notes on this clonotype: One end of the junction fails to match germline, which may point to a read error. The chain carries TRBV27 and TRBJ1-4; D is unclear. Germline CDR1 reads MNHEY; CDR2 reads SMNVEV (reference sequence). The length of the CDR3 is 15 residues. The CDR3 protein is CANSLLGATNEKLFF. The CDR3 DNA reads TGTGCCAACAGTTTATTGGGTGCAACTAACGAAAAACTGTTTTTT.

This clonotype was seen ten or more times. The chain joins TRBV29-1 to TRBJ2-7, with D perhaps being TRBD1 or TRBD2 (6 bases each). V was shortened by 6 bases and J by 4 bases, with 10 bases between the two germline ends. Germline V gene data show CDR1 as SQVTM and CDR2 as ANQGSEA. The CDR3 has 11 residues. For the CDR3, the DNA is TGCAGCGTGAAGGGGGGATACGAGCAGTACTTC. The encoded protein is CSVKGGYEQYF.

This clonotype was observed many times. The V call is TRBV14, the J call TRBJ2-7, with TRBD1 matching over 9 bases. CDR1 and CDR2 from the germline V gene are SGHDN and FVKESK. This CDR3 is 14 amino acids long. The V segment lost 2 bases and the J segment 3 bases; nucleotides outside the gene matches: 2. CDR3 nucleotide sequence: TGTGCCAGCAGCCAATTGGACAGGGGCTACGAGCAGTACTTC. Translation gives CASSQLDRGYEQYF.

Comments on this clonotype: A much larger clone sits a single nucleotide away, making a read error possible. The rearrangement uses TRBV4-3 and TRBJ1-4; 9 positions agree with TRBD1. V lost 4 bases to trimming and J lost 8 bases; unmatched junction nucleotides: 11. The CDR3 runs to 16 residues. CDR1 is LGHNA, CDR2 YSLEER, per germline. In nucleotides, the CDR3 is TGCGCCAGCAGCCCTAGCCGACAGGGGGGAAGCGAAAAACTGTTTTTT. It codes for CASSPSRQGGSEKLFF.

Note on this clonotype: A much more abundant neighbour one base away suggests this may be a read error. The chain uses TRBV27 and TRBJ2-3; weak D call: TRBD1 (5 bases). Germline lookup yields CDR1 MNHEY and CDR2 SMNVEV (reference sequence). The CDR3 spans 15 residues. CDR3 protein: CASSLFTRKTGTQYF. CDR3 sequence (DNA): TGTGCCAGCAGTTTATTTACCAGAAAAACAGGTACGCAGTATTTT.

This clonotype was observed many times. The chain carries TRBV7-7 and TRBJ2-3; 9 bases align to TRBD2. V shed 2 bases and J 4 bases; nucleotides not matched to a gene: 1. Germline values: CDR1 SSHAT, CDR2 FNYEAQ (reference sequence). This CDR3 has 14 residues. CDR3 nucleotides: TGTGCCAGCAGCTTACTAGCGGGGTCAGATACGCAGTATTTT. It specifies CASSLLAGSDTQYF.

This clonotype came up a few times. This chain links TRBV4-1 with TRBJ2-7; D remains ambiguous. This CDR3 is built from 15 residues. The V gene's germline CDR1 is MGHRA and CDR2 YSYEKL. Trimming pared 0 bases from V and 0 bases from J, leaving 9 bases between. The CDR3 protein is CASSQERSPSYEQYF. The CDR3 DNA reads as TGCGCCAGCAGCCAAGAACGGAGCCCCTCCTACGAGCAGTACTTC.

The chain has TRBV4-2 and TRBJ2-7; D is unresolved. The length of the CDR3 is 16 residues. The germline V gene encodes CDR1 LGHNA and CDR2 YNFKEQ. The V end was cut by 1 base, the J end by 0 bases, with 13 bases between. The CDR3 coding sequence is TGTGCCAGCAGCCAAGCAACAGCCAGGAGCTCCTACGAGCAGTACTTC. It is translated as CASSQATARSSYEQYF.

This clonotype was seen repeatedly, ten times or more. The CDR3 here is CAVGQGHYEQYF. For the CDR3, the DNA is TGTGCCGTCGGACAGGGGCACTACGAGCAGTACTTC. The chain employs TRBV27 and TRBJ2-7; TRBD1 aligns across 9 bases. The CDR3 is made up of 12 amino acids. The germline V gene encodes CDR1 MNHEY and CDR2 SMNVEV (reference sequence). The V gene end was trimmed by 11 bases and the J gene end by 3 bases; junction bases not matched to a gene: 5.

V usage is TRBV12-3 or TRBV12-4 and J usage is TRBJ2-1, with D possibly matching TRBD1 (5 bases). Trimming took off 6 bases at V and 1 base at J, with 16 bases between the two ends. This CDR3 comprises 16 residues. CDR3 protein: CASSDEGAASYNEQFF. DNA of the CDR3: TGTGCCAGCAGCGATGAAGGGGCCGCGTCCTACAATGAGCAGTTCTTC.

Worth noting for this clonotype: This may come from a read error, since a much larger clone is one base off. The gene calls are TRBV7-9 and TRBJ1-1, with TRBD1 as a possible D gene (6 bases). CDR1 is SEHNR, CDR2 FQNEAQ, per germline (reference sequence). The CDR3 runs to 15 residues. CDR3 loop: CASISGGAMNTDAFF. The CDR3 DNA sequence: TGTGCCAGCATCTCGGGGGGGGCCATGAACACTGACGCTTTCTTT.

At least ten counts were recorded for this clonotype. The chain recombines TRBV7-2 with TRBJ1-5; D remains unclear. CDR1 is SGHTA, CDR2 FQGNSA, per germline. The CDR3 has 15 residues. Trimming took 6 bases from V and 0 from J, leaving 12 bases between them. In nucleotides, the CDR3 is TGTGCCAGCAGACAAGACAATTATAGCAATCAGCCCCAGCATTTT. It yields the protein CASRQDNYSNQPQHF.

Concerning this clonotype itself: One end of the junction does not line up with germline, which may come from a read error. The genes are TRBV19 and TRBJ1-6; possibly TRBD1 for D (6 bases). The CDR3 consists of 14 residues. CDR1 and CDR2 from the germline V gene are LNHDA and SQIVND (reference sequence). The CDR3 region is CASSLGLGHSPPHF. CDR3 bases: TGTGCCAGTAGTCTGGGGTTGGGACATTCACCCCCCCACTTT.

This clonotype occurred many times. The J gene is TRBJ1-1, the V gene TRBV12-3 or TRBV12-4; D might be TRBD1 (5 bases). Trimming cost V 3 bases and J 4 bases, with 6 bases left between them. This CDR3 contains 12 residues. As DNA, the CDR3 is TGTGCCAGCAGTTTTGGGGGCACTGAAGCTTTCTTT. It is translated as CASSFGGTEAFF.

This clonotype was counted many times. CDR3 region: CASSLLAGGEFF. The CDR3 DNA reads as TGCGCCAGCAGCTTACTAGCGGGGGGAGAGTTCTTC. The gene calls are TRBV5-1 and TRBJ2-1; TRBD2 agrees at 12 bases. Germline-derived CDR1 and CDR2 are SGHRS and YFSETQ. After removal of 2 bases from V and 14 bases from J, the junction contained 2 bases not matched to a gene. This CDR3 is built from 12 residues.

This clonotype has at least ten counts. The chain combines TRBV25-1 with TRBJ2-7; the D gene is possibly TRBD2 (6 bases). Germline V gene sequence: CDR1 MGHDK, CDR2 SYGVNS. The V end lost 8 bases, the J end lost 13 bases, and 18 bases lay between the germline ends. The CDR3 extends over 11 amino acids. The CDR3 nucleotides are TGTGCCAGCGGGGAAAGGAGGGCCTCCTACTTC. This translates into CASGERRASYF.

This clonotype came up many times. V is TRBV4-1 and J is TRBJ2-7; 7 bases fit TRBD1. The V segment lost 1 base and the J segment 5 bases; nucleotides outside the gene matches: 8. Per germline, CDR1 MGHRA and CDR2 YSYEKL. CDR3 length equals 15 residues. The CDR3 sequence: CASSQVSTGTHEQYF. The CDR3 coding sequence is TGCGCCAGCAGCCAAGTCTCGACAGGGACCCACGAGCAGTACTTC.

CDR3 bases: TGTGCCAGCAGTTACCCCGCCGATTTGATCCCAGGGACCCAGTACTTC. Encoded protein: CASSYPADLIPGTQYF. This sequence joins TRBV6-6 and TRBJ2-5, with unresolved D. V was clipped by 2 bases and J by 7 bases, with 20 bases between them. Per germline, CDR1 MNHNY and CDR2 SVGAGI (reference sequence). The CDR3 covers 16 residues.